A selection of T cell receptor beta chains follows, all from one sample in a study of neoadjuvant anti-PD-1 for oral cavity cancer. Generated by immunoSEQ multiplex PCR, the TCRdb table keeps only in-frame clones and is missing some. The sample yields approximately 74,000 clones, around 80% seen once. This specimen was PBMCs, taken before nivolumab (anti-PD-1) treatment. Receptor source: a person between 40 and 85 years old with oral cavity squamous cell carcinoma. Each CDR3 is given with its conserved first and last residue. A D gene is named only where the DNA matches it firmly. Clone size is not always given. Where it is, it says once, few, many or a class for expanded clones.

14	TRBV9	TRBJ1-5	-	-	TGTGCCAGCAGCGCCGGACAGACCACAGAGCCCCAGCATTTT	CASSAGQTTEPQHF
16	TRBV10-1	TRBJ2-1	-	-	TGCGCCAGCAGTGGAACAGCGCCTACTAATTTTCAGGTGCAGTTCTTC	CASSGTAPTNFQVQFF
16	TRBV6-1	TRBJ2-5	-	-	TGTGCCAGCAGTGAAACGGGCCAGGGCCCTCAAGAGACCCAGTACTTC	CASSETGQGPQETQYF
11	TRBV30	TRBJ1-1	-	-	TGTGCCTGGGTGGGAGAATCTGAAGCTTTCTTT	CAWVGESEAFF
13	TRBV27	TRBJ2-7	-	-	TGTGCCAGCAGTTTCGGACAGACCTACGAGCAGTACTTC	CASSFGQTYEQYF
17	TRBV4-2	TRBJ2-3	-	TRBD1	TGTGCCAGCAGCCAAGACCGTCCCTCAGGGGGCGCCGATACGCAGTATTTT	CASSQDRPSGGADTQYF
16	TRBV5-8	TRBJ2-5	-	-	TGTGCCAGCAGCTTGGGGACTGAGTCGCGACAAGAGACCCAGTACTTC	CASSLGTESRQETQYF
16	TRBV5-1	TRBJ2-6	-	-	TGCGCCAGCAGCTTGGGAGCCGGGACTGGGGCCAACGTCCTGACTTTC	CASSLGAGTGANVLTF
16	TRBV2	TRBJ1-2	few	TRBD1	TGTGCCAGCAGTACGAGACAGGGGATGGCTAACTATGGCTACACCTTC	CASSTRQGMANYGYTF
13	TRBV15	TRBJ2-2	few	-	TGTGCCACCAGCAGAGATCTGGTCGGGGAGCTGTTTTTT	CATSRDLVGELFF
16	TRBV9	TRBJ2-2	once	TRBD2	TGTGCCAGCAGCGTAGGGACTAGCGGGAGTTCCGGGGAGCTGTTTTTT	CASSVGTSGSSGELFF
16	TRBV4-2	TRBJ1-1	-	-	TGTGCCAGCAGCCAAGCCCCCCAGGGGATGAACACTGAAGCTTTCTTT	CASSQAPQGMNTEAFF
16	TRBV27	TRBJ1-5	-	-	TGTGCCAGCAGTTTAGGTGTCGGGGGACTCAATCAGCCCCAGCATTTT	CASSLGVGGLNQPQHF
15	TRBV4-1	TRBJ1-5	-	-	TGCGCCAGCAGCCAAGTTCTTTTGTCGCTAAGTCCCCAGCATTTT	CASSQVLLSLSPQHF
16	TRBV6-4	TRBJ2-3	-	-	TGTGCCAGCAGTGACTCTGGATCGGCGGCCACAGATACGCAGTATTTT	CASSDSGSAATDTQYF
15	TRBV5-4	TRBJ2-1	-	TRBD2	TGTGCCAGCAGCTGGGGACTAGCGGACTACAATGAGCAGTTCTTC	CASSWGLADYNEQFF
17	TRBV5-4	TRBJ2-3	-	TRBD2	TGTGCCAGCAGCTCCGGACTAGCGGGAGTGGGAGGAGATACGCAGTATTTT	CASSSGLAGVGGDTQYF
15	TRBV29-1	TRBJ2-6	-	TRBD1	TGCAGCGTTCTGACAGGGTGGTCTGGGGCCAACGTCCTGACTTTC	CSVLTGWSGANVLTF
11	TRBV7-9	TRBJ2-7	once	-	TGTGCCGGGCAGGGTCGTGGCGAGCAGTACTTC	CAGQGRGEQYF
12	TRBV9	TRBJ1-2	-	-	TGTGCCAGCAGCCTCTCCAGCTATGGCTACACCTTC	CASSLSSYGYTF
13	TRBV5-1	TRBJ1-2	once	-	TGCGCCAGCAGCTTGTCCGCAGGGCAAGGTTACACCTTC	CASSLSAGQGYTF
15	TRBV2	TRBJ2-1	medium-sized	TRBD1	TGTGCCAGCAGTGCCGGGACAGTTTATCCTGGTGAGCAGTTCTTC	CASSAGTVYPGEQFF
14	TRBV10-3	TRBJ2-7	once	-	TGTGCCATCAGTGAGGGTCGGATCTCCTACGAGCAGTACTTC	CAISEGRISYEQYF
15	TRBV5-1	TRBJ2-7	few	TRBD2	TGCGCCAGCAGCTTGACAGCGGGAGGCGGGGTCGAGCAGTACTTC	CASSLTAGGGVEQYF
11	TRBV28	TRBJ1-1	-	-	TGTGCCAGCAGGTCCTACACTGAAGCTTTCTTT	CASRSYTEAFF
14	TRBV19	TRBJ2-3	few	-	TGTGCCAGTGCTACAGGGTCGGGCACAGATACGCAGTATTTT	CASATGSGTDTQYF
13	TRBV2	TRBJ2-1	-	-	TGTGCCAGCAGTGAAGCCACAATTAACGAGCAGTTCTTC	CASSEATINEQFF
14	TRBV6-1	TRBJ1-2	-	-	TGTGCCAGCAGTGTAATCGGGACCGCGGCTGGCTACACCTTC	CASSVIGTAAGYTF
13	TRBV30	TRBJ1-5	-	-	TGTGCCTGGTCCAAGGGGGGCAATCAGCCCCAGCATTTT	CAWSKGGNQPQHF
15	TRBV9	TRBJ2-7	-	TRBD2	TGTGCCAGCAGTGGGGGACTAGCTGGCAGCTACGAGCAGTACTTC	CASSGGLAGSYEQYF
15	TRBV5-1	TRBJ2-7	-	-	TGCGCCAGCAGCTTGGTGTTTGGGACCTCCTACGAGCAGTACTTC	CASSLVFGTSYEQYF
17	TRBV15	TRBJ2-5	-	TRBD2	TGTGCCACCAGCAGAGATGCCAGCACGGGAGGGCAAGAGACCCAGTACTTC	CATSRDASTGGQETQYF
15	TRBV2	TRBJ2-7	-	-	TGTGCCAGCAGTGAAGAAGTTCCGGGGCCCTACGAGCAGTACTTC	CASSEEVPGPYEQYF
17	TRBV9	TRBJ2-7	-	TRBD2	TGTGCCAGCAGCGTAGTTTACCCTGGGCGGGAGAGTAGCGAGCAGTACTTC	CASSVVYPGRESSEQYF
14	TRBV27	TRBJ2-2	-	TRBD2	TGTGCCAGCAGTTTCCTAGCGGGGACCGGGGAGCTGTTTTTT	CASSFLAGTGELFF
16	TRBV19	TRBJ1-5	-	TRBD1	TGTGCCAGTAGCCTTACCGGGACAGCCTACAATCAGCCCCAGCATTTT	CASSLTGTAYNQPQHF
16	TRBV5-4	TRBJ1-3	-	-	TGTGCCAGCAGCTTGGCCGGACTTAACTCTGGAAACACCATATATTTT	CASSLAGLNSGNTIYF
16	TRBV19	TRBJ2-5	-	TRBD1	TGTGCCAGTAAGCCCTCTGGGACAGGGGGCTCGAAGACCCAGTACTTC	CASKPSGTGGSKTQYF
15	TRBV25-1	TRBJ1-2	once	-	TGTGCCAGCAGTGAATCCAAACGCCTTGGCTATGGCTACACCTTC	CASSESKRLGYGYTF
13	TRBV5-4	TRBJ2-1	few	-	TGTGCCAGCAGCCGATACAGCGACGCTGAGCAGTTCTTC	CASSRYSDAEQFF
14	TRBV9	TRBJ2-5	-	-	TGTGCCAGCAGCCTCCCGGACCGAGAAGAGACCCAGTACTTC	CASSLPDREETQYF
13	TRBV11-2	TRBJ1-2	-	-	TGTGCCAGCAGCCCACAGCCTAACTATGGCTACACCTTC	CASSPQPNYGYTF
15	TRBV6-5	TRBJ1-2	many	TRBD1	TGTGCCAGCAGCACCAAGCGGACAGGTGATTATGGCTACACCTTC	CASSTKRTGDYGYTF
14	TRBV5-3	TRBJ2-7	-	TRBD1	TGTGCCAGAAGCCCGTCGACAGGGGCCTACGAGCAGTACTTC	CARSPSTGAYEQYF
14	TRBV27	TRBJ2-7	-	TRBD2	TGTGCCAGCAGATCACTAGCGGGAACTAACGAGCAGTACTTC	CASRSLAGTNEQYF
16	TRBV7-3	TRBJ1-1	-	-	TGTGCCAGCAGCCCCTCCCCGGGCGCTCCGAACACTGAAGCTTTCTTT	CASSPSPGAPNTEAFF
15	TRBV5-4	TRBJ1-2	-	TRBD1	TGTGCCAGCAGCCCAGGACAGGGTCTTAACTATGGCTACACCTTC	CASSPGQGLNYGYTF
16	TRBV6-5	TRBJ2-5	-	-	TGTGCCAGCAGTTACTCAAAAACCGGGTACCAAGAGACCCAGTACTTC	CASSYSKTGYQETQYF
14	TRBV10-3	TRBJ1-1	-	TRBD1	TGTGCCATGTCTGAAAACTTACAGGGGATGGATGCTTTCTTT	CAMSENLQGMDAFF
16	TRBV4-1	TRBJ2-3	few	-	TGCGCCAGCAGCCAAGATGAAGGCAGGGGAACAGATACGCAGTATTTT	CASSQDEGRGTDTQYF
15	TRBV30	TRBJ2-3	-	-	TGTGCCTGGAGTAAGGGGCCAGGGCAGGAAGATACGCAGTATTTT	CAWSKGPGQEDTQYF
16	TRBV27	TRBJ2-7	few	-	TGTGCCAGCAGTCCCTCCTATAGTAGCGGCGCCTACGAGCAGTACTTC	CASSPSYSSGAYEQYF
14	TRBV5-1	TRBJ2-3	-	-	TGCGCCAGCAGCTTGGCCTGGATCACAGATACGCAGTATTTT	CASSLAWITDTQYF
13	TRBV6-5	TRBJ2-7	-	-	TGTGCCAGCAGTTACCCACCCGGGTACGAGCAGTACTTC	CASSYPPGYEQYF
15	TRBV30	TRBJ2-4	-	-	TGTGCCTGGAATGGGCAGTCTCTAGCCAAAAACATTCAGTACTTC	CAWNGQSLAKNIQYF
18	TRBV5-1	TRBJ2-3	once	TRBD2	TGCGCCAGCAGCTTGAGGGGGACTAGCGGGACTAGCACAGATACGCAGTATTTT	CASSLRGTSGTSTDTQYF